These T cell receptor beta chains were read from a single sample in a study of identical twins. MiXCR was run by TCRdb on the 5' RACE reads, yielding one entry per CDR3 protein. The table has about 570,000 distinct CDR3 sequences, more than 9% seen once. The same data also went into a second study, on yellow fever vaccine responses in identical twins.

Sequencing was done on a sample of PBMCs. Receptor source: a woman younger than 35 in good health. CDR3s include the opening cysteine and the closing phenylalanine or tryptophan. The order of the fields is V gene, D gene, clone size, J gene, CDR3 protein, CDR3 DNA. The D gene is left open where the match is weak. Some rows mark clone size as missing; the rest say once, few, many or name a class of expanded clone.

V gene: TRBV7-6; D gene: TRBD1; clone size: .; J gene: TRBJ2-7; CDR3 protein: CASGRGKGEQYF; CDR3 DNA: TGTGCCAGCGGCAGGGGGAAAGGCGAGCAGTACTTC
V gene: TRBV5-4; D gene: TRBD2; clone size: .; J gene: TRBJ2-1; CDR3 protein: CASSFGGGTYNEQFF; CDR3 DNA: TGTGCCAGCAGCTTTGGCGGGGGTACATACAATGAGCAGTTCTTC
V gene: TRBV29-1; D gene: .; clone size: many; J gene: TRBJ2-1; CDR3 protein: CSVEDDDSYNEQFF; CDR3 DNA: TGCAGCGTTGAAGACGACGACTCCTACAATGAGCAGTTCTTC
V gene: TRBV29-1; D gene: TRBD2; clone size: .; J gene: TRBJ2-5; CDR3 protein: CSVEPNLAGGPETQYF; CDR3 DNA: TGCAGCGTTGAGCCCAACCTAGCGGGAGGACCAGAGACCCAGTACTTC
V gene: TRBV5-6; D gene: TRBD1; clone size: few; J gene: TRBJ2-4; CDR3 protein: CASSLTGVAKNIQYF; CDR3 DNA: TGTGCCAGCAGCTTGACAGGGGTAGCCAAAAACATTCAGTACTTC
V gene: TRBV29-1; D gene: TRBD1; clone size: few; J gene: TRBJ1-4; CDR3 protein: CSVRGTGGVQPNEKLFF; CDR3 DNA: TGCAGCGTTCGAGGGACAGGGGGCGTGCAACCTAATGAAAAACTGTTTTTT
V gene: TRBV12-3/TRBV12-4; D gene: TRBD1; clone size: few; J gene: TRBJ1-1; CDR3 protein: CAIRPSGQRNTEAFF; CDR3 DNA: TGTGCCATCCGACCTTCGGGACAGCGTAACACTGAAGCTTTCTTT
V gene: TRBV11-1; D gene: .; clone size: many; J gene: TRBJ1-2; CDR3 protein: CASSTGTPSYGYTF; CDR3 DNA: TGTGCCAGCAGCACCGGGACACCATCCTATGGCTACACCTTC
V gene: TRBV29-1; D gene: .; clone size: many; J gene: TRBJ2-3; CDR3 protein: CSVEEGTDTQYF; CDR3 DNA: TGCAGCGTTGAAGAGGGGACAGATACGCAGTATTTT
V gene: TRBV4-1; D gene: TRBD1; clone size: .; J gene: TRBJ2-7; CDR3 protein: CASSQATGTGEQYF; CDR3 DNA: TGCGCCAGCAGCCAAGCGACAGGGACGGGAGAGCAGTACTTC
V gene: TRBV6-1; D gene: .; clone size: many; J gene: TRBJ2-7; CDR3 protein: CASRRLREVGYEQYF; CDR3 DNA: TGTGCCAGCAGACGCCTCAGGGAGGTCGGGTACGAGCAGTACTTC
V gene: TRBV5-1; D gene: TRBD2; clone size: .; J gene: TRBJ2-3; CDR3 protein: CASSLVPPTTGGPDTQYF; CDR3 DNA: TGCGCCAGCAGCTTAGTCCCTCCGACAACGGGGGGGCCAGATACGCAGTATTTT
V gene: TRBV7-2; D gene: TRBD2; clone size: .; J gene: TRBJ2-7; CDR3 protein: CASSFTQTPGGEQYF; CDR3 DNA: TGTGCCAGCAGCTTTACTCAAACGCCGGGAGGCGAGCAGTACTTC
V gene: TRBV14; D gene: .; clone size: .; J gene: TRBJ2-1; CDR3 protein: CASSQDRGRIYNEQFF; CDR3 DNA: TGTGCCAGCAGCCAAGATCGAGGGCGGATCTACAATGAGCAGTTCTTC
V gene: TRBV15; D gene: .; clone size: once; J gene: TRBJ1-5; CDR3 protein: CATSRDQGWSSNQPQHF; CDR3 DNA: TGTGCCACCAGCAGAGATCAGGGTTGGTCTAGCAATCAGCCCCAGCATTTT
V gene: TRBV29-1; D gene: TRBD1; clone size: few; J gene: TRBJ2-7; CDR3 protein: CSVDKGQGAFEQYF; CDR3 DNA: TGCAGCGTTGATAAGGGACAGGGGGCTTTCGAGCAGTACTTC
V gene: TRBV11-2; D gene: .; clone size: few; J gene: TRBJ2-5; CDR3 protein: CASSFGWGQETQYF; CDR3 DNA: TGTGCCAGCAGCTTCGGATGGGGCCAAGAGACCCAGTACTTC
V gene: TRBV12-3/TRBV12-4; D gene: TRBD2; clone size: few; J gene: TRBJ2-1; CDR3 protein: CASSPGTSGVGEQFF; CDR3 DNA: TGTGCCAGCAGTCCCGGGACTAGCGGGGTCGGTGAGCAGTTCTTC
V gene: TRBV27; D gene: TRBD1; clone size: many; J gene: TRBJ2-3; CDR3 protein: CASSRGGPTDTQYF; CDR3 DNA: TGTGCCAGCTCCCGAGGGGGCCCCACAGATACGCAGTATTTT
V gene: TRBV27; D gene: .; clone size: many; J gene: TRBJ2-1; CDR3 protein: CASSRDYNEQFF; CDR3 DNA: TGTGCCAGCAGTCGGGACTACAATGAGCAGTTCTTC
V gene: TRBV5-4; D gene: TRBD2; clone size: few; J gene: TRBJ2-5; CDR3 protein: CASSSTSYETQYF; CDR3 DNA: TGTGCCAGCAGCTCGACTAGCTATGAGACCCAGTACTTC
V gene: TRBV12-3/TRBV12-4; D gene: .; clone size: many; J gene: TRBJ2-1; CDR3 protein: CASSNRDPLSSYNEQFF; CDR3 DNA: TGTGCCAGCAGTAACCGGGACCCCTTGAGCTCCTACAATGAGCAGTTCTTC
V gene: TRBV7-2; D gene: .; clone size: few; J gene: TRBJ2-5; CDR3 protein: CASSPHARSIYF; CDR3 DNA: TGTGCCAGCAGCCCTCATGCGCGGTCGATCTACTTC
V gene: TRBV7-9; D gene: .; clone size: many; J gene: TRBJ1-4; CDR3 protein: CASSLALGGTNEKLFF; CDR3 DNA: TGTGCCAGCAGCTTAGCGCTTGGGGGAACAAATGAAAAACTGTTTTTT
V gene: TRBV5-1; D gene: .; clone size: many; J gene: TRBJ1-2; CDR3 protein: CASSLELGGRGYTF; CDR3 DNA: TGCGCCAGCAGCTTGGAGTTGGGAGGACGTGGCTACACCTTC
V gene: TRBV12-3/TRBV12-4; D gene: TRBD2; clone size: .; J gene: TRBJ2-4; CDR3 protein: CASSTGDYLFKNIQYF; CDR3 DNA: TGTGCCAGCAGCACCGGGGACTACCTTTTCAAAAACATTCAGTACTTC
V gene: TRBV6-6; D gene: TRBD2; clone size: .; J gene: TRBJ2-1; CDR3 protein: CATRGGADEQFF; CDR3 DNA: TGTGCCACCCGGGGGGGCGCAGATGAGCAGTTCTTC
V gene: TRBV9; D gene: .; clone size: many; J gene: TRBJ1-2; CDR3 protein: CASSAQSKGAGGYTF; CDR3 DNA: TGTGCCAGCAGCGCCCAATCTAAAGGGGCGGGAGGCTACACCTTC
V gene: TRBV12-3/TRBV12-4; D gene: .; clone size: few; J gene: TRBJ1-2; CDR3 protein: CASSLSNYGYTF; CDR3 DNA: TGTGCCAGCAGTTTATCAAACTATGGCTACACCTTC
V gene: TRBV4-3; D gene: TRBD2; clone size: many; J gene: TRBJ2-2; CDR3 protein: CASSPEAGTGELFF; CDR3 DNA: TGCGCCAGCAGCCCGGAAGCGGGAACCGGGGAGCTGTTTTTT
V gene: TRBV29-1; D gene: .; clone size: many; J gene: TRBJ2-7; CDR3 protein: CSVEVYSYEQYF; CDR3 DNA: TGCAGCGTTGAGGTGTACTCCTACGAGCAGTACTTC
V gene: TRBV5-1; D gene: TRBD2; clone size: many; J gene: TRBJ2-5; CDR3 protein: CASSLGTTSGGEETQYF; CDR3 DNA: TGCGCCAGCAGCTTGGGAACGACTAGCGGGGGTGAGGAGACCCAGTACTTC
V gene: TRBV7-3; D gene: TRBD2; clone size: few; J gene: TRBJ2-1; CDR3 protein: CASSVTGVAGGRHNEQFF; CDR3 DNA: TGTGCCAGCAGCGTTACTGGGGTAGCGGGGGGGCGACATAATGAGCAGTTCTTC
V gene: TRBV27; D gene: TRBD1; clone size: .; J gene: TRBJ1-1; CDR3 protein: CASSLKFYRGLTEAFF; CDR3 DNA: TGTGCCAGCAGTTTAAAGTTTTACAGGGGGCTAACTGAAGCTTTCTTT
V gene: TRBV4-3; D gene: .; clone size: once; J gene: TRBJ2-7; CDR3 protein: CASSQDVVGRDFSYEQYF; CDR3 DNA: TGCGCCAGCAGCCAAGATGTGGTGGGCCGGGACTTTTCCTACGAGCAGTACTTC
V gene: TRBV5-1; D gene: .; clone size: .; J gene: TRBJ2-7; CDR3 protein: CASSLDAGGGSYEQYF; CDR3 DNA: TGCGCCAGCAGCTTAGATGCCGGGGGCGGCTCCTACGAGCAGTACTTC
V gene: TRBV6-2/TRBV6-3; D gene: TRBD2; clone size: few; J gene: TRBJ2-2; CDR3 protein: CASTGTSVPGELFF; CDR3 DNA: TGTGCCAGCACGGGGACTAGCGTCCCCGGGGAGCTGTTTTTT
V gene: TRBV29-1; D gene: .; clone size: .; J gene: TRBJ2-1; CDR3 protein: CSVVGQGASLPLSYNEQFF; CDR3 DNA: TGCAGCGTAGTTGGTCAAGGGGCGTCCCTACCCCTCTCCTACAATGAGCAGTTCTTC
V gene: TRBV29-1; D gene: .; clone size: few; J gene: TRBJ1-2; CDR3 protein: CSVGGGSYGYTF; CDR3 DNA: TGCAGCGTTGGCGGCGGATCCTATGGCTACACCTTC
V gene: TRBV7-6; D gene: .; clone size: many; J gene: TRBJ2-2; CDR3 protein: CASSEGEYTGELFF; CDR3 DNA: TGTGCCAGCAGCGAGGGAGAGTACACCGGGGAGCTGTTTTTT
V gene: TRBV20-1; D gene: .; clone size: few; J gene: TRBJ1-4; CDR3 protein: CSASEGAQEKLFF; CDR3 DNA: TGCAGTGCTAGCGAAGGGGCTCAGGAAAAACTGTTTTTT
V gene: TRBV11-1; D gene: .; clone size: few; J gene: TRBJ2-3; CDR3 protein: CASNIIKSGATDTQYF; CDR3 DNA: TGTGCCAGCAACATCATTAAGTCGGGGGCTACAGATACGCAGTATTTT
V gene: TRBV20-1; D gene: TRBD1; clone size: many; J gene: TRBJ1-5; CDR3 protein: CSAATRTGSRGQPQHF; CDR3 DNA: TGCAGTGCAGCAACCCGGACAGGGAGCAGGGGTCAGCCCCAGCATTTT
V gene: TRBV29-1; D gene: .; clone size: many; J gene: TRBJ2-7; CDR3 protein: CSVEAPGEQYF; CDR3 DNA: TGCAGCGTTGAGGCACCCGGGGAGCAGTACTTC
V gene: TRBV3-1; D gene: TRBD1; clone size: once; J gene: TRBJ2-5; CDR3 protein: CASSHWDRGNQETQYF; CDR3 DNA: TGTGCCAGCAGCCACTGGGACAGGGGGAACCAAGAGACCCAGTACTTC